This T cell receptor beta chain emerged from a study of response to subunit inactivated influenza vaccine. TCRdb re-called the RT-PCR reads through MiXCR, storing one row per CDR3 protein. This table holds roughly 780,000 distinct CDR3 sequences, about 18% found once. The CDR3 is 16 amino acids. V shed 3 bases and J 6 bases; nucleotides not matched to a gene: 11. In this sample, this clonotype turned up a few times. This TCR was sampled from a man in his forties or fifties who received an inactivated influenza vaccine. Sample: PBMCs from blood, taken more than 4 days after vaccination. V is TRBV12-3 or TRBV12-4 and J is TRBJ2-5; 9 bases line up with TRBD1. CDR3 sequence (DNA): TGTGCCAGCAGTTTTTTTACGGGACAGGGAAAGAAGACCCAGTACTTC. It translates to CASSFFTGQGKKTQYF.